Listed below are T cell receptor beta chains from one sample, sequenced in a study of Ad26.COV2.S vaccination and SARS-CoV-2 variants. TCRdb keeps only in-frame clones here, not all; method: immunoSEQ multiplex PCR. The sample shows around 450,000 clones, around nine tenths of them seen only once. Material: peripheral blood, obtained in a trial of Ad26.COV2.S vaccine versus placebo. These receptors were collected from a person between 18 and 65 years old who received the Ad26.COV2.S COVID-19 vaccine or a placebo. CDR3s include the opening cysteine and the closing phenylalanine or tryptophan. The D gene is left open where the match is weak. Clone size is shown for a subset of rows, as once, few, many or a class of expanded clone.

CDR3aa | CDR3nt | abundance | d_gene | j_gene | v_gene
CASLLAGAPRETQYF | TGTGCCAGCTTACTAGCGGGGGCCCCCCGGGAGACCCAGTACTTC | - | TRBD2 | TRBJ2-5 | TRBV7-8
CRRSGSRVYEQYF | TGCAGGCGATCGGGGAGTCGGGTCTACGAGCAGTACTTC | - | - | TRBJ2-7 | TRBV29-1
CASSYAWGSEAFF | TGTGCCAGCAGTTATGCGTGGGGTTCTGAAGCTTTCTTT | - | - | TRBJ1-1 | TRBV28
CASSQEGGPGELFF | TGCGCCAGCAGCCAAGAGGGTGGTCCCGGGGAGCTGTTTTTT | - | - | TRBJ2-2 | TRBV4-3
CATSRVRTGGSGELFF | TGTGCCACCAGCAGAGTGAGGACAGGGGGCTCCGGGGAGCTGTTTTTT | - | TRBD1 | TRBJ2-2 | TRBV15
CASSSAQITDTQYF | TGTGCCAGCAGTTCTGCACAGATCACAGATACGCAGTATTTT | - | - | TRBJ2-3 | TRBV6-6
CASSLLGTGGHEQYF | TGTGCCAGCAGCTTGCTAGGGACAGGTGGCCACGAGCAGTACTTC | - | TRBD1 | TRBJ2-7 | TRBV5-4
CATSEEGGPSYEQYF | TGTGCCACCAGTGAGGAGGGGGGCCCTTCCTACGAGCAGTACTTC | - | - | TRBJ2-7 | TRBV24-1
CASSPRGTLQGFGETQYF | TGTGCCAGCTCACCCCGCGGGACTTTGCAGGGGTTCGGAGAGACCCAGTACTTC | - | - | TRBJ2-5 | TRBV18
CASSLDSFGEQYF | TGTGCCAGCAGCTTGGACAGCTTTGGCGAGCAGTACTTC | - | - | TRBJ2-7 | TRBV7-9
CASSRTGVNTEAFF | TGTGCCAGCAGCCGGACAGGGGTTAACACTGAAGCTTTCTTT | - | TRBD1 | TRBJ1-1 | TRBV5-4
CASSVGTGGSTDTQYF | TGTGCCAGCAGCGTAGGTACAGGGGGGAGCACAGATACGCAGTATTTT | once | TRBD1 | TRBJ2-3 | TRBV9
CASSTPQTLNSPLHF | TGTGCCAGCAGTACACCTCAGACTCTTAATTCACCCCTCCACTTT | - | - | TRBJ1-6 | TRBV6-5
CASSQLGTRNEQFF | TGTGCCAGCAGCCAACTCGGGACTAGAAATGAGCAGTTCTTC | - | TRBD2 | TRBJ2-1 | TRBV14
CASSRLTGTMNTEAFF | TGTGCCAGCAGCCGACTTACGGGGACCATGAACACTGAAGCTTTCTTT | few | - | TRBJ1-1 | TRBV7-7
CASSLTPHLQGRVGNTIYF | TGTGCCAGCAGCTTAACCCCCCATCTACAGGGTAGGGTTGGAAACACCATATATTTT | once | - | TRBJ1-3 | TRBV7-2
CASTQGDLSSYEQYF | TGTGCCAGCACCCAGGGCGACTTGAGCTCCTACGAGCAGTACTTC | - | - | TRBJ2-7 | TRBV28
CASSSRQGPSTDTQYF | TGTGCCAGCAGTTCGCGACAGGGACCTAGCACAGATACGCAGTATTTT | - | TRBD1 | TRBJ2-3 | TRBV2
CASSLGALTSYEQYF | TGTGCCAGCAGCTTAGGGGCCCTAACCTCCTACGAGCAGTACTTC | - | - | TRBJ2-7 | TRBV7-2
CSVGTVTEAFF | TGCAGCGTTGGGACAGTAACTGAAGCTTTCTTT | many | - | TRBJ1-1 | TRBV29-1
CSASYGQGRPQHF | TGCAGTGCTAGTTACGGACAGGGAAGGCCCCAGCATTTT | - | TRBD1 | TRBJ1-5 | TRBV20-1
CASSRQWTTEAFF | TGCGCCAGCAGCCGACAGTGGACCACTGAAGCTTTCTTT | - | - | TRBJ1-1 | TRBV4-1
CASSLDGLNTGELFF | TGTGCCAGCAGCTTAGATGGGCTAAACACCGGGGAGCTGTTTTTT | once | - | TRBJ2-2 | TRBV7-9
CASSLRQRGGRTDTQYF | TGTGCCAGCAGTTTGAGACAGCGGGGGGGACGCACAGATACGCAGTATTTT | - | TRBD2 | TRBJ2-3 | TRBV27
CASSPAAGRWRTEAFF | TGTGCCAGCAGCCCTGCAGCAGGCCGGTGGCGTACTGAAGCTTTCTTT | - | - | TRBJ1-1 | TRBV5-6
CASSLVAGANYGYTF | TGCGCCAGCAGCTTGGTTGCAGGGGCGAACTATGGCTACACCTTC | - | - | TRBJ1-2 | TRBV5-1
CASSSSLRGGCCTDTQYF | TGTGCCAGCAGCTCATCCCTCCGGGGGGGTTGCTGCACAGATACGCAGTATTTT | - | TRBD2 | TRBJ2-3 | TRBV7-3
CASSPLQGGRFEQYF | TGTGCCAGCAGCCCCCTACAGGGGGGAAGGTTCGAGCAGTACTTC | - | TRBD1 | TRBJ2-7 | TRBV28
CASSADTFNEKLFF | TGTGCCAGCAGCGCCGACACGTTTAATGAAAAACTGTTTTTT | - | - | TRBJ1-4 | TRBV7-2
CASSFGQGLYGYTF | TGTGCCAGCAGCTTCGGACAGGGTCTATATGGCTACACCTTC | - | TRBD1 | TRBJ1-2 | TRBV7-8
CASSVGAGPTSEQYF | TGTGCCAGCAGCGTTGGGGCGGGTCCTACCTCCGAGCAGTACTTC | - | - | TRBJ2-7 | TRBV9
CASSQEGIGKFF | TGTGCCAGCAGCCAAGAAGGTATAGGGAAGTTCTTC | - | - | TRBJ2-1 | TRBV3-1/TRBV3-2
CASRGGGALFLTDTQYF | TGTGCCAGTAGAGGCGGGGGGGCCTTGTTTCTCACAGATACGCAGTATTTT | once | TRBD2 | TRBJ2-3 | TRBV19
CASSLWVDPNTRSGANVLTF | TGTGCCAGCAGTTTATGGGTCGACCCAAACACCAGGTCTGGGGCCAACGTCCTGACTTTC | - | - | TRBJ2-6 | TRBV27
CASSPYLGTSGGTRTDTQYF | TGTGCCAGCAGTCCGTATCTCGGGACTAGCGGGGGGACCCGCACAGATACGCAGTATTTT | - | TRBD2 | TRBJ2-3 | TRBV28
CASKGNTGELFF | TGTGCCAGCAAGGGTAACACCGGGGAGCTGTTTTTT | - | - | TRBJ2-2 | TRBV7-9
CASSYARGTDTQYF | TGTGCCAGCAGCTACGCCCGAGGGACAGATACGCAGTATTTT | - | - | TRBJ2-3 | TRBV2
CASSQDWRGKTQYF | TGTGCCAGCAGCCAAGATTGGCGTGGCAAGACCCAGTACTTC | - | - | TRBJ2-5 | TRBV3-1/TRBV3-2
CASSEGRTGEAFF | TGTGCCAGCAGTGAAGGACGGACAGGGGAAGCTTTCTTT | - | TRBD1 | TRBJ1-1 | TRBV6-1
CASSLRGSDTQYF | TGTGCCAGCAGCCTCCGGGGCTCAGATACGCAGTATTTT | few | - | TRBJ2-3 | TRBV5-4
CASSLGPVSTEAFF | TGTGCCAGCAGCTTGGGGCCCGTGAGCACTGAAGCTTTCTTT | few | - | TRBJ1-1 | TRBV5-6
CASSSGLNTEAFF | TGTGCCAGCAGCTCGGGGTTGAACACTGAAGCTTTCTTT | - | - | TRBJ1-1 | TRBV7-9